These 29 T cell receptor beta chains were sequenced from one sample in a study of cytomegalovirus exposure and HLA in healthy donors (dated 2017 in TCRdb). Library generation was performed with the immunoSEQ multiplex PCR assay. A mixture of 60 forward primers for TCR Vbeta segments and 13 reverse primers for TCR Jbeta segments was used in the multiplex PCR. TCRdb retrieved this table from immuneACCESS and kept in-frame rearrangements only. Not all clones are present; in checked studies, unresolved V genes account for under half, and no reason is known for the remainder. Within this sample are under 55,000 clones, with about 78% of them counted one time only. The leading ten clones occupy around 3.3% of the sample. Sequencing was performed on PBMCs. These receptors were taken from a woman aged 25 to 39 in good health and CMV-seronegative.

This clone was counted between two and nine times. CDR3 in amino acids: CASSYSFESEAFF. The CDR3 coding sequence is TGTGCCAGCAGTTACTCCTTTGAGAGTGAAGCTTTCTTT. The V and J genes are TRBV6-5 and TRBJ1-1; no reliable D call. This CDR3 contains 13 residues. Germline loops: CDR1 MNHEY, CDR2 SVGAGI. V lost 0 bases and J lost 7, with 9 bases in between.

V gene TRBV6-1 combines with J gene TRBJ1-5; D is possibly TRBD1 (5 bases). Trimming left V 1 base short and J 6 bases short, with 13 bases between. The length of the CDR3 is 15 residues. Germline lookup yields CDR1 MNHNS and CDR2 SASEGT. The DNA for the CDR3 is TGTGCCAGCAGTGAAGAGCGTTCAGGGCGTCAGCCCCAGCATTTT. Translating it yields CASSEERSGRQPQHF.

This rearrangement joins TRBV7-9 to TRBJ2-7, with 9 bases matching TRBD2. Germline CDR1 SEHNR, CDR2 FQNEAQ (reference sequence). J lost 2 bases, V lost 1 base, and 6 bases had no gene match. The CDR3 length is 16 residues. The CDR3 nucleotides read TGTGCCAGCAGCTTAGGGTGGCCTAGCGGGACCTACGAGCAGTACTTC. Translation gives CASSLGWPSGTYEQYF.

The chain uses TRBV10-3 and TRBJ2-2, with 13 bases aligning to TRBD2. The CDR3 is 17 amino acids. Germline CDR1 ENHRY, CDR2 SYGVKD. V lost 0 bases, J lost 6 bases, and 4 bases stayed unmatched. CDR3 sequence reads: CAISESTSGRMAGELFF. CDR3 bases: TGTGCCATCAGTGAGTCGACTAGCGGGAGGATGGCCGGGGAGCTGTTTTTT.

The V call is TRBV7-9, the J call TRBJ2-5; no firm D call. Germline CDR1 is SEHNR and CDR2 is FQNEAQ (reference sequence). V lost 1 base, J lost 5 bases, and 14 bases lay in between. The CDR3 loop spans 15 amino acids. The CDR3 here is CASSLEPPRRETQYF. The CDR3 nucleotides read TGTGCCAGCAGCTTAGAGCCCCCTAGACGGGAGACCCAGTACTTC.

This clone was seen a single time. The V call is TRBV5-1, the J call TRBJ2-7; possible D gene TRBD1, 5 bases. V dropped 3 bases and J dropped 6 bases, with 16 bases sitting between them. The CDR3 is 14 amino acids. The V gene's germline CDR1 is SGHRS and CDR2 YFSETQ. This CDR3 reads CASSSSGNSGEQYF. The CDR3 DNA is TGCGCCAGCAGCTCCTCAGGGAATTCGGGCGAGCAGTACTTC. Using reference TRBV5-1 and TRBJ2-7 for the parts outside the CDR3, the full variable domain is KAGVTQTPRYLIKTRGQQVTLSCSPISGHRSVSWYQQTPGQGLQFLFEYFSETQRNKGNFPGRFSGRQFSNSRSEMNVSTLELGDSALYLCASSSSGNSGEQYFGPGTRLTVT.

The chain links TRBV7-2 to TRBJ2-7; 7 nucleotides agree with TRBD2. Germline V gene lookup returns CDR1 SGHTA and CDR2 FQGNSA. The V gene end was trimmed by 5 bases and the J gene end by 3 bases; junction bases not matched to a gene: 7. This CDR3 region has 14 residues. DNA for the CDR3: TGTGCCAGCAGCCATGAGAGGGACTACTACGAGCAGTACTTC. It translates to CASSHERDYYEQYF.

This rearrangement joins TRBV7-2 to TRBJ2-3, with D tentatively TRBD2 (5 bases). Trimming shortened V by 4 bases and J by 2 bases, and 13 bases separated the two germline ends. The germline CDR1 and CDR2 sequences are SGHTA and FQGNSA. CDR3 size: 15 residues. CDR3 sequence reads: CASSSGVADTDTQYF. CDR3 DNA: TGTGCCAGCAGCTCCGGGGTGGCGGACACAGATACGCAGTATTTT.

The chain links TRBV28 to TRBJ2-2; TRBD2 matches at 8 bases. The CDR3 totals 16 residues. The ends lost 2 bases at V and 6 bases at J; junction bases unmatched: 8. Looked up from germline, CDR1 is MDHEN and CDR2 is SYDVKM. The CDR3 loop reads CASSLGSLAGAGELFF. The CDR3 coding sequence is TGTGCCAGCAGTTTAGGTTCTCTAGCGGGTGCCGGGGAGCTGTTTTTT.

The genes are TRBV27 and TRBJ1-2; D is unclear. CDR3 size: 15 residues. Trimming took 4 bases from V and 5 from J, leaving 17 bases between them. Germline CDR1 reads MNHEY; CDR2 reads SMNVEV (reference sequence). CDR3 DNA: TGTGCCAGCAGTTCGGACCCCCGGGGATATTATGGCTACACCTTC. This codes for CASSSDPRGYYGYTF.

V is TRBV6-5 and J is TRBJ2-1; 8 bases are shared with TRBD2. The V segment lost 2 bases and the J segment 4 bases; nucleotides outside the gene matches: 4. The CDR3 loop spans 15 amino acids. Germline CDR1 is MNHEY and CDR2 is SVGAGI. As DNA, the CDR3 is TGTGCCAGCAGTTACCGGAGCGGGGGTTACAATGAGCAGTTCTTC. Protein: CASSYRSGGYNEQFF.

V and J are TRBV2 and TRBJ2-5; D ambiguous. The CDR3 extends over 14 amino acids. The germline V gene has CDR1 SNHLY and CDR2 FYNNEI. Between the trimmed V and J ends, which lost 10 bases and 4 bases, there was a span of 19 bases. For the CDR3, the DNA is TGTGCCACCACAAGAACCGGCCGAGGAGAGACCCAGTACTTC. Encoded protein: CATTRTGRGETQYF.

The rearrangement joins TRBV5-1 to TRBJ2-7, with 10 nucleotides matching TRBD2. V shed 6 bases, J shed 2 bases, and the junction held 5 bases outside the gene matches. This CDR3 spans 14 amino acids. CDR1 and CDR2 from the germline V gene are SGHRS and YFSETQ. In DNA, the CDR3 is TGCGCCAGCAACCCAGGACTAGCGGCCTACGAGCAGTACTTC. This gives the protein CASNPGLAAYEQYF.

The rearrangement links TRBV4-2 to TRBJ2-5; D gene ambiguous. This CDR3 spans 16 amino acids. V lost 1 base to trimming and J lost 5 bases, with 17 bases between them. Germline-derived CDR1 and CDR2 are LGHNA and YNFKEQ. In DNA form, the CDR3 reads TGTGCCAGCAGCCAAGCTGTATCGGTAGCCTTGGAGACCCAGTACTTC. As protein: CASSQAVSVALETQYF.

The CDR3 nucleotides are TGTGCCATCGGCCCTGGACAGGGTAGGGACATTCAGTACTTC. It codes for CAIGPGQGRDIQYF. The chain carries TRBV7-2 and TRBJ2-4, with 8 bases fitting TRBD1. Per the germline V gene, CDR1 is SGHTA and CDR2 is FQGNSA. This CDR3 spans 14 amino acids. Trimming at V came to 10 bases and at J to 8 bases, leaving 13 bases not matched to a gene.

The CDR3 reads CASSLGDTSYNEQFF. The CDR3 DNA sequence: TGTGCCAGCAGTCTTGGGGACACCTCGTACAATGAGCAGTTCTTC. The genes are TRBV6-4 and TRBJ2-1; maybe TRBD1 (6 bases). Germline CDR1 reads MRHNA; CDR2 reads SNTAGT. V dropped 5 bases and J dropped 4 bases, with 15 bases sitting between them. This CDR3 region has 15 residues.

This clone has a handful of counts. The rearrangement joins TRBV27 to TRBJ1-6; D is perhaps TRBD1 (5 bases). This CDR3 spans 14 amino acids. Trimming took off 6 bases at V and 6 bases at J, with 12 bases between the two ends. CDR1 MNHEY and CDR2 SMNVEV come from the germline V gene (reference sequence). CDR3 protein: CASSSGGFNSPLHF. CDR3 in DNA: TGTGCCAGCAGCTCGGGGGGGTTTAATTCACCCCTCCACTTT.

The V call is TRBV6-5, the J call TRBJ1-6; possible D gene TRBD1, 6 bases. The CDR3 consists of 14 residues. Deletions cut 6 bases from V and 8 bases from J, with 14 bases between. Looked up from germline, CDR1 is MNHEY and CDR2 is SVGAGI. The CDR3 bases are TGTGCCAGCAGCAGCGGCAGGGGAGATTCACCCCTCCACTTT. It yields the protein CASSSGRGDSPLHF.

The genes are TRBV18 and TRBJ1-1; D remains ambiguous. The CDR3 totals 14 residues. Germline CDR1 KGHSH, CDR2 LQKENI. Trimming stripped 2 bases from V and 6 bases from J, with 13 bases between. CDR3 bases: TGTGCCAGCTCACCATTACTACGTGAGGCTGAAGCTTTCTTT. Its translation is CASSPLLREAEAFF.

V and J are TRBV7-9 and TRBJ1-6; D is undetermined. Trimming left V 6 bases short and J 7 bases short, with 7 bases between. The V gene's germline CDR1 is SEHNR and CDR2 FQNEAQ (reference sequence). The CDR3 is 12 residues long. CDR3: CASSQLNSPLHF. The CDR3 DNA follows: TGTGCCAGCAGTCAACTAAATTCACCCCTCCACTTT.

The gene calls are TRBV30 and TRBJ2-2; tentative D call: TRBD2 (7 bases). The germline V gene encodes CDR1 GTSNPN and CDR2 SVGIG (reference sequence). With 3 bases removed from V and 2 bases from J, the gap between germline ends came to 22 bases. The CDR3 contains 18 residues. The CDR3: CAWRSYYGGGRNTGELFF. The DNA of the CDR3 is TGTGCCTGGAGATCTTATTATGGGGGGGGCAGAAACACCGGGGAGCTGTTTTTT.

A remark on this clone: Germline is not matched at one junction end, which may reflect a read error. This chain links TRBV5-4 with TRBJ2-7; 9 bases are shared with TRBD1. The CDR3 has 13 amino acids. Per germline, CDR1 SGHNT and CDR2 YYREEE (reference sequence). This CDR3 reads CASSPGQGSPTFF. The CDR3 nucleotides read TGTGCCAGCAGCCCGGGACAGGGTTCCCCCACATTCTTC.

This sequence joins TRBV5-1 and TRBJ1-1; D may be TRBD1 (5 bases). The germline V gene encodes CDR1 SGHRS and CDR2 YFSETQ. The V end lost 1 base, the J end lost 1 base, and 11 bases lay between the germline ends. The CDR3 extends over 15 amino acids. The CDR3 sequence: CASSLSAGWNTEAFF. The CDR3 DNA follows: TGCGCCAGCAGCTTGTCCGCAGGGTGGAACACTGAAGCTTTCTTT.

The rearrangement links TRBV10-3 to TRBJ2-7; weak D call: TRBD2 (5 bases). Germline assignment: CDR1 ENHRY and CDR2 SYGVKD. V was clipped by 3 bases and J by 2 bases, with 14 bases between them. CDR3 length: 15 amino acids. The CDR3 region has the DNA TGTGCCATCAGTGAAGGCGCGGGTGACGCCTACGAGCAGTACTTC. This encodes CAISEGAGDAYEQYF.

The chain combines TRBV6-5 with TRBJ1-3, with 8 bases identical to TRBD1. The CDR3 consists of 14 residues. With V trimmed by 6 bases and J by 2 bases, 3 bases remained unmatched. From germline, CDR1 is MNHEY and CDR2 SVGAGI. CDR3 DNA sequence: TGTGCCAGCAGCCCAGGGGGCACTGGAAACACCATATATTTT. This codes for CASSPGGTGNTIYF.

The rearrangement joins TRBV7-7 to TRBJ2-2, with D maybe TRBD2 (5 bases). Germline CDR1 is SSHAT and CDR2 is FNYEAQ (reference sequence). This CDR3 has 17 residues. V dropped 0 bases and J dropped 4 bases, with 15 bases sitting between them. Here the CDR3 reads CASSLAGRVPGTGELFF. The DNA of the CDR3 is TGTGCCAGCAGCTTAGCAGGGCGGGTTCCTGGCACCGGGGAGCTGTTTTTT.

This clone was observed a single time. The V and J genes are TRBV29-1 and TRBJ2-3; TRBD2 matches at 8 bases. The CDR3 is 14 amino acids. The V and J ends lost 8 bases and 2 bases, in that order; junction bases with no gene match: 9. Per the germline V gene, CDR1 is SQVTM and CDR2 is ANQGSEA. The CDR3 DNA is TGCAGCACACGAGGACTAGCCGACACAGATACGCAGTATTTT. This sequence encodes CSTRGLADTDTQYF.

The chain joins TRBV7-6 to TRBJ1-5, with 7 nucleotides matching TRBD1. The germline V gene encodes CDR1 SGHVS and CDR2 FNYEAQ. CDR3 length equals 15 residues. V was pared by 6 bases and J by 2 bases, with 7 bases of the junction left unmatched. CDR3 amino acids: CASSQGQTGNQPQHF. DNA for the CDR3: TGTGCCAGCAGTCAGGGACAGACGGGCAATCAGCCCCAGCATTTT.

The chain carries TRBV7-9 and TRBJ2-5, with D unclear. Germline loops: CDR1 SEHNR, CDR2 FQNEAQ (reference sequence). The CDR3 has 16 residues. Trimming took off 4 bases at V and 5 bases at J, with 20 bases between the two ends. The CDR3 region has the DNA TGTGCCAGCAGCTCACCCCGCGCGATGGCCAGGGAGACCCAGTACTTC. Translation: CASSSPRAMARETQYF.